The 10 T cell receptor beta chains below were found in one sample sequenced in a study of T cells after yellow fever vaccination. TCRdb itself ran the 5' RACE reads through MiXCR, one entry per CDR3 protein. Of 250,000 to 300,000 distinct CDR3 sequences listed, 8.7% were seen once; the top ten hold about 3.5%. The sample was CD4+ T cells sorted from PBMCs, taken 5 days after the yellow fever booster vaccination. All receptors come from a man in his late teens or twenties who received the YFV17D yellow fever vaccine.

There are a few counts of this clonotype. This sequence joins TRBV5-6 and TRBJ1-3; D is unclear. CDR3 length: 17 amino acids. The V end was cut by 4 bases, the J end by 0 bases, with 17 bases between. The germline V gene encodes CDR1 SGHDT and CDR2 YYEEEE. The CDR3 here is CASSRPFARGSGNTIYF. CDR3 sequence (DNA): TGTGCCAGCAGCCGCCCGTTCGCGCGGGGCTCTGGAAACACCATATATTTT.

This clonotype was counted at least ten times. The gene calls are TRBV18 and TRBJ1-3; weak D call: TRBD1 (5 bases). Trimming left V 6 bases short and J 7 bases short, with 13 bases between. Germline CDR1 is KGHSH and CDR2 is LQKENI. This CDR3 spans 13 amino acids. In nucleotides, the CDR3 is TGTGCCAGCTCGCCCAGCAGGGACAACACCATATATTTT. The encoded protein is CASSPSRDNTIYF. The variable domain in full, with the rest retrieved from reference TRBV18 and TRBJ1-3, is NAGVMQNPRHLVRRRGQEARLRCSPMKGHSHVYWYRQLPEEGLKFMVYLQKENIIDESGMPKERFSAEFPKEGPSILRIQQVVRGDSAAYFCASSPSRDNTIYFGEGSWLTVV.

This clonotype showed up many times. The gene calls are TRBV6-6 and TRBJ1-2, with D uncertain. Germline CDR1 reads MNHNY; CDR2 reads SVGAGI (reference sequence). V was shortened by 7 bases and J by 3 bases, with 15 bases between the two germline ends. This CDR3 is 14 amino acids long. The CDR3 protein is CASKEGQDYYGYTF. Here the CDR3 DNA reads TGTGCCAGCAAAGAGGGCCAGGACTACTATGGCTACACCTTC.

The V gene is TRBV10-3, the J gene TRBJ1-1, with 9 nucleotides matching TRBD1. The CDR3 loop spans 14 amino acids. V lost 6 bases to trimming and J lost 5 bases; unmatched junction nucleotides: 7. Germline-derived CDR1 and CDR2 are ENHRY and SYGVKD. CDR3 sequence: CAIREQGATTEAFF. The CDR3 bases are TGTGCCATCAGGGAACAGGGGGCTACGACTGAAGCTTTCTTT.

This clonotype has just a few counts. The J gene is TRBJ2-6, the V gene TRBV3-1, with D perhaps matching TRBD2 (6 bases). The ends were cut back, 4 bases at V and 14 bases at J, with 12 bases in the middle. CDR1 LGHDT and CDR2 YNNKEL come from the germline V gene (reference sequence). The CDR3 spans 12 residues. The CDR3 region has the DNA TGTGCCAGCAGCCGTCTGAGGGACTTCCTGACTTTC. This sequence encodes CASSRLRDFLTF.

Only a few counts were recorded for this clonotype. The rearrangement links TRBV7-9 to TRBJ2-3; D remains unclear. This CDR3 has 14 residues. In germline, CDR1 is SEHNR, CDR2 FQNEAQ (reference sequence). Trimming left V 2 bases short and J 5 bases short, with 11 bases between. CDR3 residues: CASSLTSYRDTQYF. CDR3 DNA sequence: TGTGCCAGCAGCTTAACGTCTTATAGAGATACGCAGTATTTT.

In its sample, this clonotype was seen a few times. The chain joins TRBV12-3 or TRBV12-4 to TRBJ1-1; 7 positions match TRBD1. This CDR3 is built from 15 residues. The trim removed 6 bases at V and 1 base at J, leaving 8 bases unmatched. CDR3: CASRTGSGENTEAFF. In DNA form, the CDR3 reads TGTGCCAGCAGGACAGGGTCGGGTGAGAACACTGAAGCTTTCTTT.

The CDR3: CASSFLAGGLYNEQFF. CDR3 bases: TGTGCCAGCAGCTTCCTAGCGGGGGGGCTTTACAATGAGCAGTTCTTC. The chain links TRBV7-2 to TRBJ2-1; TRBD2 aligns across 12 bases. The CDR3 has 16 residues. V was pared by 3 bases and J by 4 bases, with 4 bases of the junction left unmatched. Germline V gives CDR1 SGHTA, CDR2 FQGNSA.

The V and J genes are TRBV7-9 and TRBJ1-1; no definite D call. Trimming shortened V by 0 bases and J by 5 bases, and 10 bases separated the two germline ends. The CDR3 has 14 residues. The germline gives CDR1 SEHNR, CDR2 FQNEAQ (reference sequence). The CDR3 DNA sequence: TGTGCCAGCAGCTTAGCGGGGTTATTGACTGAAGCTTTCTTT. It encodes CASSLAGLLTEAFF.

This clonotype was seen only a few times. The chain is built from TRBV14 and TRBJ1-2; TRBD1 might be the D (5 bases). The CDR3 is 14 residues long. The V gene lost 4 bases and the J gene lost 6 bases, with 15 bases spanning the gap. The germline CDR1 and CDR2 sequences are SGHDN and FVKESK. This CDR3 reads CASSLITGQHGYTF. In DNA form, the CDR3 reads TGTGCCAGCAGCCTCATAACAGGACAACATGGCTACACCTTC.